This T cell receptor beta chain was recorded in a study of molecular identifiers for immune sequencing clone quantification. This clonotype was seen many times. TCRdb processed the PCR reads anew with MiXCR; each CDR3 protein has one entry. The sample carries about 640,000 distinct CDR3 sequences, nearly 20% recorded once. The specimen was naive CD8+ T cells from blood, with Jurkat cell RNA spiked in. As to subset: FACS-sorted CD8+CD4-CCR7+CD45RA+ naive T cells. This receptor was identified in a human donor in good health. Some libraries in this study had Jurkat cell RNA spiked in.

As DNA, the CDR3 is TGCGCCAGCAGCTTGAGGACTAGCGGGATAATATACGAGCAGTACTTC. It translates to CASSLRTSGIIYEQYF. The V call is TRBV5-1, the J call TRBJ2-7; the match to TRBD2 covers 12 bases. This CDR3 contains 16 residues. CDR1 SGHRS and CDR2 YFSETQ come from the germline V gene. The J segment lost 4 bases and the V segment lost 1 base, leaving 6 bases of the junction unmatched.